This TCR beta chain was sequenced in a study of cytomegalovirus exposure and HLA in healthy donors. For the study at large: The early release's HLA-typed donors yielded about 85 million unique TCRs. Study-wide findings and caveats: Listed as cytomegalovirus-associated were 150 to 200 TCR beta chains. One later analysis reportedly identified an Asian-associated ancestry cluster that showed fewer N-insertions than the approximately 700-donor mean.

Unrecorded immune exposures were likely, despite nominal health at sampling. The CDR3 covers 16 residues. The V end was cut by 0 bases, the J end by 1 base, with 12 bases between. From germline, CDR1 is MGHDK and CDR2 SYGVNS. Concerning this clone: Its antigen remains unidentified.

PCR involved 60 Vbeta and 13 Jbeta primers. Measured with immunoSEQ multiplex PCR; TCRdb has only the in-frame clones, and not every one. The data contain roughly 120,000 clones, roughly 78% of them singletons. This clonotype originated in a man aged 25-45 years in good health and CMV-seronegative. V is TRBV25-1 and J is TRBJ1-1; D may be TRBD1 (5 bases). The sequencing input was PBMCs. CDR3 loop: CASSEYRGSENTEAFF. Written as DNA, the CDR3 is TGTGCCAGCAGTGAATATAGGGGTTCAGAGAACACTGAAGCTTTCTTT. The whole variable domain, remainder taken from reference TRBV25-1 and TRBJ1-1, is EADIYQTPRYLVIGTGKKITLECSQTMGHDKMYWYQQDPGMELHLIHYSYGVNSTEKGDLSSESTVSRIRTEHFPLTLESARPSHTSQYLCASSEYRGSENTEAFFGQGTRLTVV.